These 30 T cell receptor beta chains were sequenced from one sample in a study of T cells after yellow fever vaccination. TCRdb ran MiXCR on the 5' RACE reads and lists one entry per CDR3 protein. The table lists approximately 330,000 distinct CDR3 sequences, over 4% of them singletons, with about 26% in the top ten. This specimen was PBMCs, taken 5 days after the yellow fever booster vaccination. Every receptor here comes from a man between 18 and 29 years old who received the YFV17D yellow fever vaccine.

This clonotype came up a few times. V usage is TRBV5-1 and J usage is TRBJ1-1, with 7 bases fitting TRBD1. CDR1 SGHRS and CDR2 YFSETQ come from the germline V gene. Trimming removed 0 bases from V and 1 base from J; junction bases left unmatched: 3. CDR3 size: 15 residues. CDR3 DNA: TGCGCCAGCAGCTTGGCCGGGACAGAGAACACTGAAGCTTTCTTT. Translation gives CASSLAGTENTEAFF.

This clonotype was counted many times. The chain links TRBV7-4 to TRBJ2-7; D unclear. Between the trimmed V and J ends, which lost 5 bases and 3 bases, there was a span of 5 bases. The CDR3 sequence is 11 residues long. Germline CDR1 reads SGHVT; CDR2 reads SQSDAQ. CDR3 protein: CASSLNYEQYV. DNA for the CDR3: TGTGCCAGCAGCCTTAACTACGAGCAGTACGTC.

The CDR3 sequence: CASSRVGPTDTQYF. Here the CDR3 DNA reads TGTGCCAGCAGTAGGGTGGGACCCACAGATACGCAGTATTTT. V usage is TRBV6-2 or TRBV6-3 and J usage is TRBJ2-3, with D possibly called TRBD1 or TRBD2 (5 bases each). CDR1 is MNHEY, CDR2 SVGEGT, per germline. Trimming took 5 bases from V and 2 from J, leaving 11 bases between them. The CDR3 spans 14 residues.

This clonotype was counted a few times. The CDR3 loop reads CASSLEVYSPLHF. In DNA form, the CDR3 reads TGTGCCAGCAGCTTAGAGGTGTATTCACCCCTCCACTTT. V gene TRBV7-3 combines with J gene TRBJ1-6; D unresolved. V was clipped by 2 bases and J by 8 bases, with 7 bases between them. Germline loops: CDR1 SGHTA, CDR2 FQGTGA. This CDR3 has 13 residues. The whole variable domain, filled in from reference TRBV7-3 and TRBJ1-6, reads GAGVSQTPSNKVTEKGKYVELRCDPISGHTALYWYRQSLGQGPEFLIYFQGTGAADDSGLPNDRFFAVRPEGSVSTLKIQRTERGDSAVYLCASSLEVYSPLHFGNGTRLTVT.

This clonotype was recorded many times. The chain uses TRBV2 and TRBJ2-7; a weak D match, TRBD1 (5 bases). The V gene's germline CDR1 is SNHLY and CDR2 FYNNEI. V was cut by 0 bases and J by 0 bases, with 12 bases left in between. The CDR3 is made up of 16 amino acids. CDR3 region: CASSEARTYFSYEQYV. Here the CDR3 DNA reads TGTGCCAGCAGTGAAGCCCGGACATACTTCTCCTACGAGCAGTACGTC.

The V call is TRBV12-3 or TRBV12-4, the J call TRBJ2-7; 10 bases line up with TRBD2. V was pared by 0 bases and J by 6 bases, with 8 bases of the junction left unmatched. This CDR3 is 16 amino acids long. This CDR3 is CASSLASTSGYSEQYF. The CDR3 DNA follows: TGTGCCAGCAGTTTAGCGTCGACTAGCGGGTACAGCGAGCAGTACTTC.

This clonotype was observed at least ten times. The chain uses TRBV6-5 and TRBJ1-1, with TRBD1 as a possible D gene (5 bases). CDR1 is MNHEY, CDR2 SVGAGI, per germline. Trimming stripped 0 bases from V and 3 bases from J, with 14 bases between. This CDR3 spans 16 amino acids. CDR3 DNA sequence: TGTGCCAGCAGTTACTCTTCCACAGGTGGGCACACTGAAGCTTTCTTT. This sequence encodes CASSYSSTGGHTEAFF.

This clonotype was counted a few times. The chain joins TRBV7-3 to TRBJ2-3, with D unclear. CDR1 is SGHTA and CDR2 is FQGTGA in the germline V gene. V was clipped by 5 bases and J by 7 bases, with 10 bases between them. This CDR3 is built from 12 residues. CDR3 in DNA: TGTGCCAGCAGCGAGGATCGCCATACGCAGTATTTT. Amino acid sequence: CASSEDRHTQYF.

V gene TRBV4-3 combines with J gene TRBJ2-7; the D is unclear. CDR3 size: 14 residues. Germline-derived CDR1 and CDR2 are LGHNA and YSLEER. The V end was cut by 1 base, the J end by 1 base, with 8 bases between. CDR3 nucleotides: TGCGCCAGCAGCCAAGCTCCCCGGTCCTACGAGCAGTACTTC. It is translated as CASSQAPRSYEQYF.

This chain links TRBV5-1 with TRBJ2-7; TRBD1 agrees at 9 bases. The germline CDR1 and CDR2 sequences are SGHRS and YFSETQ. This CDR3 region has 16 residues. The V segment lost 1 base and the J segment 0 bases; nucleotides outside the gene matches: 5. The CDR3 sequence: CASSLMGQGISYEQYF. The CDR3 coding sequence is TGCGCCAGCAGCTTGATGGGACAGGGTATCTCCTACGAGCAGTACTTC. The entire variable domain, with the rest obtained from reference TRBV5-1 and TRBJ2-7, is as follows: KAGVTQTPRYLIKTRGQQVTLSCSPISGHRSVSWYQQTPGQGLQFLFEYFSETQRNKGNFPGRFSGRQFSNSRSEMNVSTLELGDSALYLCASSLMGQGISYEQYFGPGTRLTVT.

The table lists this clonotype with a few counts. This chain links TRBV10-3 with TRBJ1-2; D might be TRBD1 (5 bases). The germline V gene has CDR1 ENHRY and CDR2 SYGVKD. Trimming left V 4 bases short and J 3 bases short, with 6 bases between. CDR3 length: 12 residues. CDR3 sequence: CAISGGDYGYTF. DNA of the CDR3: TGTGCCATCAGTGGAGGGGACTATGGCTACACCTTC.

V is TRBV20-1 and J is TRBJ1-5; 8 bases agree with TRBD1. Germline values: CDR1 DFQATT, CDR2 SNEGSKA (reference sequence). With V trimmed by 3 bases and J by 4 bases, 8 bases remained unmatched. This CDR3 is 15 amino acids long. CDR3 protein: CSASHTGGGNQPQHF. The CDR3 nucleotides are TGCAGTGCTAGTCACACAGGGGGGGGAAATCAGCCCCAGCATTTT.

The CDR3 here is CASRPQGSVSGNTIYF. DNA for the CDR3: TGTGCCAGCAGACCACAGGGGTCCGTCTCTGGAAACACCATATATTTT. This chain joins TRBV6-5 and TRBJ1-3, with 7 bases aligning to TRBD1. This CDR3 is 16 amino acids long. Per germline, CDR1 MNHEY and CDR2 SVGAGI. Trimming at V came to 6 bases and at J to 0 bases, leaving 8 bases not matched to a gene.

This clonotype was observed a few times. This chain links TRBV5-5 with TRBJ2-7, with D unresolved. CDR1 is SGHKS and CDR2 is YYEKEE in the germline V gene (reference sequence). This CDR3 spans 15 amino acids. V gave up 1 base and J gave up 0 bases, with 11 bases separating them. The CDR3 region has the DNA TGTGCCAGCAGCTTGTTAACCCAGCCCTCCTACGAGCAGTACGTC. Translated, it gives CASSLLTQPSYEQYV.

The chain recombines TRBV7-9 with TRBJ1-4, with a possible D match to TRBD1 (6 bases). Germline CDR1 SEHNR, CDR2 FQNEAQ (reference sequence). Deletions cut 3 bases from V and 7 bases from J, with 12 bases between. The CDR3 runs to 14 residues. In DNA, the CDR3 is TGTGCCAGCAGCTTCGGAGGGGGGTCTGAAAAACTGTTTTTT. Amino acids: CASSFGGGSEKLFF.

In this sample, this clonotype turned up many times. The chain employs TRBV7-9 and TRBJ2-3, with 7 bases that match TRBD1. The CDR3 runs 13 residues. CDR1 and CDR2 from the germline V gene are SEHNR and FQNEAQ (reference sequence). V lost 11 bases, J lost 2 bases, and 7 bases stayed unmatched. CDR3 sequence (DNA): TGTGCCGGGCTGAGGGGGCCCACAGATACGCAGTATTTT. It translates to CAGLRGPTDTQYF.

The DNA for the CDR3 is TGTGCCAGCAGGCAATCCGGGACATCAATCTACAATGAGCAGTTCTTC. Translation gives CASRQSGTSIYNEQFF. The chain employs TRBV12-3 or TRBV12-4 and TRBJ2-1; a possible D gene is TRBD1 (6 bases). The CDR3 runs 16 residues. V lost 6 bases and J lost 3, with 18 bases in between.

DNA of the CDR3: TGCAGTGTCAGGGGGCAGTACAATGAGCAGTTCTTC. Translating it yields CSVRGQYNEQFF. The chain employs TRBV20-1 and TRBJ2-1, with 8 bases fitting TRBD1. From germline, CDR1 is DFQATT and CDR2 SNEGSKA (reference sequence). J gave up 4 bases and V 7 bases, and 3 bases lay outside the gene matches. The CDR3 extends over 12 amino acids.

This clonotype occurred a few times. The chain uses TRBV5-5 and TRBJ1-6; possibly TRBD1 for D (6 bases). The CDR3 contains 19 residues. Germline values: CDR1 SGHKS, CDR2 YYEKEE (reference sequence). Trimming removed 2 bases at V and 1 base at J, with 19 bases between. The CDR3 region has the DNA TGTGCCAGCAGCTTACCGGGGGCGGAATTCTGGTCCTATAATTCACCCCTCCACTTT. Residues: CASSLPGAEFWSYNSPLHF.

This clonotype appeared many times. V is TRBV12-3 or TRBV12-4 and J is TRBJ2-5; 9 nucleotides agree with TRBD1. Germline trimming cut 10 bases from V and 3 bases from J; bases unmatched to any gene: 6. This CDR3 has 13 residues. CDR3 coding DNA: TGTGCCACAGAAAGGACAGGGGAAGAGACCCAGTACTTC. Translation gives CATERTGEETQYF.

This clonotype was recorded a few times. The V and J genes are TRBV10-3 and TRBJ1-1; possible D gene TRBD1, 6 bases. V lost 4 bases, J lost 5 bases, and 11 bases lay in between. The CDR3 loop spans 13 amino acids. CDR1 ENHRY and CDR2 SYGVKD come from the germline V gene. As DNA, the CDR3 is TGTGCCATCAGTGGGGACACGGGAACTGAAGCTTTCTTT. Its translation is CAISGDTGTEAFF.

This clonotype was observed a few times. DNA of the CDR3: TGCAGCGGTGGGTACAATACGCAGTATTTT. Residues: CSGGYNTQYF. The gene calls are TRBV29-1 and TRBJ2-3; D ambiguous. The CDR3 sequence is 10 residues long. Germline assignment: CDR1 SQVTM and CDR2 ANQGSEA. V was pared by 7 bases and J by 7 bases, with 9 bases between.

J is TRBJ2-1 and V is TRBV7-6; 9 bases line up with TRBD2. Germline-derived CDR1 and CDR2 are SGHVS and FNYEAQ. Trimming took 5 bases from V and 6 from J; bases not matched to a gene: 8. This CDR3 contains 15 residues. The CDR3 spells CASSSRLAAINEQFF. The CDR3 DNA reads TGTGCCAGCAGCAGTAGACTAGCGGCGATCAATGAGCAGTTCTTC.

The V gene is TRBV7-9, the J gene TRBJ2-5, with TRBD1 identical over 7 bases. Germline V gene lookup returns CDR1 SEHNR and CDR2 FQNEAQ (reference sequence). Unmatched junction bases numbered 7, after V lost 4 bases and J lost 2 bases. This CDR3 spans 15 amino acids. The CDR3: CASSSGTVLQETQYF. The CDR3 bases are TGTGCCAGCAGCTCAGGGACAGTCCTTCAAGAGACCCAGTACTTC.

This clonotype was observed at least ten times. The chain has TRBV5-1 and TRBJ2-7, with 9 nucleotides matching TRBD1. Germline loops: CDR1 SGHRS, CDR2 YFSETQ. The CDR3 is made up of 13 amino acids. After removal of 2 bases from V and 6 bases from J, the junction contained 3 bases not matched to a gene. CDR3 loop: CASSFSTGGEQYV. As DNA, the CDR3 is TGCGCCAGCAGCTTCTCGACAGGGGGCGAGCAGTACGTC.

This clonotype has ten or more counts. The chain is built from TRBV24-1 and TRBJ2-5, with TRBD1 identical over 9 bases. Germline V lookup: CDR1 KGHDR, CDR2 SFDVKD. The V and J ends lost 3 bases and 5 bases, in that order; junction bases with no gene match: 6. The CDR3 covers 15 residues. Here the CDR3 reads CATSDPTTGGETQYF. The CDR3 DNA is TGTGCCACCAGTGATCCCACGACAGGGGGGGAGACCCAGTACTTC.

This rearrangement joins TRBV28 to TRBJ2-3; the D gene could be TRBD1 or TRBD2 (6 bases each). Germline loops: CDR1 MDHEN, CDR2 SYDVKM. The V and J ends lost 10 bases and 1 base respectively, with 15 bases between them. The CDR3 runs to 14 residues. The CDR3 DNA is TGTGCCACCCACGGGGGCCCAGGCACAGATACGCAGTATTTT. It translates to CATHGGPGTDTQYF.

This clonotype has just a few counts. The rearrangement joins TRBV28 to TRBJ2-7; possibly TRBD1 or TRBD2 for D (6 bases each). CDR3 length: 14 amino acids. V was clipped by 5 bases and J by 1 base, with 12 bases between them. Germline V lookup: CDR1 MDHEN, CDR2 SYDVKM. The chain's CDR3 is CASSPGGRSYEQYV. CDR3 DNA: TGTGCCAGCAGTCCCGGGGGCAGGTCCTACGAGCAGTACGTC.

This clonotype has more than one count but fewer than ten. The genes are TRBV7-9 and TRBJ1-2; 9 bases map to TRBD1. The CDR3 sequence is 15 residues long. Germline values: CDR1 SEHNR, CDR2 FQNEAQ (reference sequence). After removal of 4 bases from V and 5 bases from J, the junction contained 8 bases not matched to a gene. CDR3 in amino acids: CASSSFGQGMYGYTF. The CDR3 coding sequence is TGTGCCAGCAGCTCATTCGGACAGGGGATGTATGGCTACACCTTC.

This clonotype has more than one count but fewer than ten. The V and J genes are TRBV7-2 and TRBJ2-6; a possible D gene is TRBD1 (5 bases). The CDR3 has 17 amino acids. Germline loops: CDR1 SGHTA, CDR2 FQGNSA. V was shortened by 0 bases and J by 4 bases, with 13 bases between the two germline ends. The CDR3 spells CASSLASGWSGANVLTF. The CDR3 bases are TGTGCCAGCAGCTTAGCCTCAGGGTGGTCCGGGGCCAACGTCCTGACTTTC.